These 26 T cell receptor beta chains were all obtained from the same sample, sequenced in a study of control samples from healthy donors and cancer patients. Libraries were prepared by immunoSEQ multiplex PCR; TCRdb keeps only in-frame clonotypes and omits some of them. The repertoire includes roughly 160,000 clones, roughly 94% of them detected once, and 12% to 15% sits in the top ten. Sample: PBMCs. The source is a man aged 55 to 70 with colorectal cancer.

V gene TRBV28 combines with J gene TRBJ1-3; the D gene is possibly TRBD1 (6 bases). Germline assignment: CDR1 MDHEN and CDR2 SYDVKM. Trimming cost V 5 bases and J 4 bases, with 15 bases left between them. The CDR3 loop spans 15 amino acids. The CDR3 reads CASSNPQGVGNTIYF. In DNA, the CDR3 is TGTGCCAGCAGTAACCCACAGGGTGTGGGAAACACCATATATTTT. Full variable domain (remainder filled in from reference TRBV28 and TRBJ1-3): DVKVTQSSRYLVKRTGEKVFLECVQDMDHENMFWYRQDPGLGLRLIYFSYDVKMKEKGDIPEGYSVSREKKERFSLILESASTNQTSMYLCASSNPQGVGNTIYFGEGSWLTVV.

The J gene is TRBJ1-2, the V gene TRBV5-6, with 11 positions matching TRBD1. V was pared by 4 bases and J by 7 bases, with 6 bases of the junction left unmatched. The CDR3 runs to 14 residues. CDR1 and CDR2 (germline): SGHDT, YYEEEE. The CDR3 spells CASSKGQGGVGYTF. In DNA form, the CDR3 reads TGTGCCAGCAGCAAGGGACAGGGGGGAGTTGGCTACACCTTC. Using reference TRBV5-6 and TRBJ1-2 for the parts outside the CDR3, the full variable domain is DAGVTQSPTHLIKTRGQQVTLRCSPKSGHDTVSWYQQALGQGPQFIFQYYEEEERQRGNFPDRFSGHQFPNYSSELNVNALLLGDSALYLCASSKGQGGVGYTFGSGTRLTVV.

The chain uses TRBV6-6 and TRBJ2-1; D perhaps matches TRBD2 (6 bases). This CDR3 is 16 amino acids long. CDR1 and CDR2 from the germline V gene are MNHNY and SVGAGI (reference sequence). V was clipped by 6 bases and J by 8 bases, with 23 bases between them. The CDR3 loop reads CASRLPGLPPWDEQFF. CDR3 DNA sequence: TGTGCCAGCAGGCTTCCGGGACTCCCGCCGTGGGATGAGCAGTTCTTC.

The genes are TRBV30 and TRBJ2-5, with D uncertain. Germline lookup yields CDR1 GTSNPN and CDR2 SVGIG (reference sequence). The V end lost 2 bases, the J end lost 5 bases, and 12 bases lay between the germline ends. This CDR3 has 13 residues. The CDR3 DNA follows: TGTGCCTGGAGTAAATGGGGTGGTGAGACCCAGTACTTC. Translating it yields CAWSKWGGETQYF.

The chain uses TRBV6-5 and TRBJ1-1; D is unresolved. The CDR3 is made up of 13 amino acids. The germline V gene has CDR1 MNHEY and CDR2 SVGAGI. Trimming left V 5 bases short and J 3 bases short, with 10 bases between. CDR3 in DNA: TGTGCCAGCAGTACTAACTTGTACACTGAAGCTTTCTTT. Protein product: CASSTNLYTEAFF.

This chain joins TRBV10-3 and TRBJ2-5; D could derive from TRBD1 or TRBD2 (6 bases each). The CDR3 runs to 14 residues. The germline gives CDR1 ENHRY, CDR2 SYGVKD. V lost 8 bases to trimming and J lost 1 base, with 14 bases between them. The CDR3 reads CAIRRQEGQETQYF. The CDR3 region has the DNA TGTGCCATCCGAAGACAGGAGGGCCAAGAGACCCAGTACTTC.

The genes are TRBV12-3 or TRBV12-4 and TRBJ1-4, with D perhaps matching TRBD1 (5 bases). Trimming removed 2 bases at V and 7 bases at J, with 8 bases between. The CDR3 consists of 13 residues. Here the CDR3 reads CASSLRDGEKLFF. CDR3 in DNA: TGTGCCAGCAGTTTACGGGACGGTGAAAAACTGTTTTTT.

The chain is built from TRBV7-9 and TRBJ2-7; 9 bases are shared with TRBD1. J was trimmed by 0 bases and V by 3 bases; bases with no gene match: 3. The CDR3 runs to 15 residues. Germline-derived CDR1 and CDR2 are SEHNR and FQNEAQ (reference sequence). The CDR3 here is CASSLGTGFSYEQYF. CDR3 in DNA: TGTGCCAGCAGCTTGGGGACAGGGTTCTCCTACGAGCAGTACTTC. Supplemented by reference TRBV7-9 and TRBJ2-7, the full variable domain reads DTGVSQNPRHKITKRGQNVTFRCDPISEHNRLYWYRQTLGQGPEFLTYFQNEAQLEKSRLLSDRFSAERPKGSFSTLEIQRTEQGDSAMYLCASSLGTGFSYEQYFGPGTRLTVT.

The V gene is TRBV6-6, the J gene TRBJ1-1; tentatively, D is TRBD1 (6 bases). The CDR3 is 15 residues long. Deletions cut 7 bases from V and 0 bases from J, with 15 bases between. CDR1 is MNHNY, CDR2 SVGAGI, per germline (reference sequence). The DNA for the CDR3 is TGTGCCAGCACTTCCTCCGGGGGCCTGAACACTGAAGCTTTCTTT. It yields the protein CASTSSGGLNTEAFF.

The chain couples TRBV25-1 to TRBJ1-2; weak D call: TRBD1 (6 bases). The CDR3 contains 16 residues. V lost 8 bases, J lost 7 bases, and 26 bases lay in between. Germline values: CDR1 MGHDK, CDR2 SYGVNS. Written as DNA, the CDR3 is TGTGCCAGCTCCCTCGGGGGGCCCACCGTGATGGGTGGCTACACCTTC. This sequence encodes CASSLGGPTVMGGYTF.

The gene calls are TRBV4-1 and TRBJ1-2, with D possibly matching TRBD1 (5 bases). The length of the CDR3 is 15 residues. V was clipped by 0 bases and J by 7 bases, with 15 bases between them. Germline values: CDR1 MGHRA, CDR2 YSYEKL. The CDR3 DNA follows: TGCGCCAGCAGCCAAGATTTTGGGGGGGTGGGTGGCTACACCTTC. The encoded protein is CASSQDFGGVGGYTF.

The chain couples TRBV5-1 to TRBJ1-2, with unresolved D. The CDR3 is made up of 15 amino acids. From germline, CDR1 is SGHRS and CDR2 YFSETQ. The ends were cut back, 1 base at V and 4 bases at J, with 14 bases in the middle. This CDR3 reads CASSLNEASFYGYTF. In nucleotides, the CDR3 is TGCGCCAGCAGCTTGAATGAGGCATCCTTCTATGGCTACACCTTC.

The chain carries TRBV7-9 and TRBJ1-2, with 8 bases aligning to TRBD1. Trimming cost V 1 base and J 7 bases; bases outside gene matches: 5. The CDR3 contains 14 residues. From germline, CDR1 is SEHNR and CDR2 FQNEAQ (reference sequence). In DNA form, the CDR3 reads TGTGCCAGCAGCTTAGGACAGGGGCTCCCTGGCTACACCTTC. Translated: CASSLGQGLPGYTF.

The V gene is TRBV30, the J gene TRBJ1-4; the D is unclear. The germline V gene has CDR1 GTSNPN and CDR2 SVGIG (reference sequence). The CDR3 covers 13 residues. Trimming removed 2 bases at V and 8 bases at J, with 12 bases between. DNA for the CDR3: TGTGCCTGGAGTTGGAGCCCGGCCGAAAAACTGTTTTTT. Its translation is CAWSWSPAEKLFF. The complete variable domain, with remaining parts taken from reference TRBV30 and TRBJ1-4, reads SQTIHQWPATLVQPVGSPLSLECTVEGTSNPNLYWYRQAAGRGLQLLFYSVGIGQISSEVPQNLSASRPQDRQFILSSKKLLLSDSGFYLCAWSWSPAEKLFFGSGTQLSVL.

The genes are TRBV7-9 and TRBJ1-1; D remains unclear. Trimming stripped 4 bases from V and 4 bases from J, with 16 bases between. Germline values: CDR1 SEHNR, CDR2 FQNEAQ (reference sequence). The CDR3 is 15 residues long. CDR3: CASSSPEGGSTEAFF. CDR3 in DNA: TGTGCCAGCAGCTCCCCAGAGGGCGGGAGCACTGAAGCTTTCTTT.

This chain links TRBV4-1 with TRBJ2-2, with TRBD2 matching over 9 bases. The CDR3 loop spans 16 amino acids. The V and J ends lost 0 bases and 5 bases, in that order; junction bases with no gene match: 4. Germline values: CDR1 MGHRA, CDR2 YSYEKL. The CDR3 spells CASSQDGSGGTGELFF. The DNA of the CDR3 is TGCGCCAGCAGCCAAGATGGCAGCGGGGGGACCGGGGAGCTGTTTTTT.

The rearrangement uses TRBV28 and TRBJ1-5, with 7 positions matching TRBD1. Germline trimming cut 7 bases from V and 2 bases from J; bases unmatched to any gene: 5. The CDR3 consists of 14 residues. Germline CDR1 and CDR2: MDHEN and SYDVKM. DNA of the CDR3: TGTGCCAGCAAGAGGCAGGGGGGCAATCAGCCCCAGCATTTT. It codes for CASKRQGGNQPQHF.

V usage is TRBV7-2 and J usage is TRBJ2-7, with unresolved D. Germline V gene data show CDR1 as SGHTA and CDR2 as FQGNSA. The CDR3 covers 13 residues. V shed 3 bases and J shed 3 bases, with 9 bases lying between them. The CDR3 protein is CASSFPSGYEQYF. The DNA of the CDR3 is TGTGCCAGCAGCTTCCCCAGTGGCTACGAGCAGTACTTC.

This clone was found once. The rearrangement joins TRBV6-5 to TRBJ1-1; D not certain. There are 15 residues in the CDR3. V gave up 0 bases and J gave up 0 bases, with 8 bases separating them. Germline V gives CDR1 MNHEY, CDR2 SVGAGI. For the CDR3, the DNA is TGTGCCAGCAGTTACTCAGAGGAGATGAACACTGAAGCTTTCTTT. It codes for CASSYSEEMNTEAFF.

The chain is built from TRBV5-1 and TRBJ1-1; D call uncertain. Germline CDR1 and CDR2: SGHRS and YFSETQ. This CDR3 region has 14 residues. The germline V and J ends were trimmed by 0 bases and 1 base, with 7 bases remaining between them. CDR3 DNA sequence: TGCGCCAGCAGCTTGGAACAGCGGAACACTGAAGCTTTCTTT. Protein sequence: CASSLEQRNTEAFF. The full variable domain, its missing parts supplied by reference TRBV5-1 and TRBJ1-1, is KAGVTQTPRYLIKTRGQQVTLSCSPISGHRSVSWYQQTPGQGLQFLFEYFSETQRNKGNFPGRFSGRQFSNSRSEMNVSTLELGDSALYLCASSLEQRNTEAFFGQGTRLTVV.

This rearrangement joins TRBV7-9 to TRBJ1-2; tentatively, D is TRBD1 (5 bases). Germline V CDR1 and CDR2: SEHNR, FQNEAQ (reference sequence). CDR3 length: 17 residues. With 1 base removed from V and 4 bases from J, the gap between germline ends came to 19 bases. CDR3 DNA: TGTGCCAGCAGCTTAGATGCCCCCGGGACGGATTTCTATGGCTACACCTTC. It encodes CASSLDAPGTDFYGYTF. Complete variable domain (other parts from reference TRBV7-9 and TRBJ1-2): DTGVSQNPRHKITKRGQNVTFRCDPISEHNRLYWYRQTLGQGPEFLTYFQNEAQLEKSRLLSDRFSAERPKGSFSTLEIQRTEQGDSAMYLCASSLDAPGTDFYGYTFGSGTRLTVV.

The chain carries TRBV19 and TRBJ2-3; 11 positions agree with TRBD2. The V gene end was trimmed by 4 bases and the J gene end by 2 bases; junction bases not matched to a gene: 2. The CDR3 consists of 15 residues. In germline, CDR1 is LNHDA, CDR2 SQIVND (reference sequence). The CDR3, as DNA: TGTGCCAGTAGTAATAGCGGGGGGGCCACAGATACGCAGTATTTT. It specifies CASSNSGGATDTQYF.

The rearrangement joins TRBV7-9 to TRBJ1-5, with D possibly being TRBD1 (6 bases). CDR1 SEHNR and CDR2 FQNEAQ come from the germline V gene (reference sequence). The V and J ends lost 2 bases and 6 bases respectively, with 14 bases between them. This CDR3 spans 15 amino acids. CDR3 DNA: TGTGCCAGCAGCTTAAGTCCCGGGGGCGGTCAGCCCCAGCATTTT. Its protein is CASSLSPGGGQPQHF.

For this clone: In the same sample, other DNA sequences code for this CDR3. The V and J genes are TRBV9 and TRBJ2-3; D remains ambiguous. The CDR3 covers 12 residues. The V end was cut by 0 bases, the J end by 6 bases, with 5 bases between. Germline V gene lookup returns CDR1 SGDLS and CDR2 YYNGEE. CDR3 in DNA: TGTGCCAGCAGCGTAGCTACGGATACGCAGTATTTT. This encodes CASSVATDTQYF.

V gene TRBV9 combines with J gene TRBJ2-2; D uncertain. V lost 0 bases to trimming and J lost 5 bases, with 8 bases between them. The germline CDR1 and CDR2 sequences are SGDLS and YYNGEE. CDR3 length: 14 amino acids. In DNA, the CDR3 is TGTGCCAGCAGCGTAGGAGTAAGGACCGGGGAGCTGTTTTTT. Translating it yields CASSVGVRTGELFF. The variable domain in full, completed from reference TRBV9 and TRBJ2-2, reads DSGVTQTPKHLITATGQRVTLRCSPRSGDLSVYWYQQSLDQGLQFLIQYYNGEERAKGNILERFSAQQFPDLHSELNLSSLELGDSALYFCASSVGVRTGELFFGEGSRLTVL.

This sequence joins TRBV29-1 and TRBJ1-2; a possible D gene is TRBD1 (6 bases). V lost 3 bases and J 3 bases, leaving 11 bases between the germline ends. Germline CDR1 reads SQVTM; CDR2 reads ANQGSEA. The CDR3 is 13 residues long. The CDR3 DNA sequence: TGCAGCGTTGACAGGGGAGTGGACTATGGCTACACCTTC. It translates to CSVDRGVDYGYTF.